Listed here is a single T cell receptor (beta chain). The antigen this receptor binds is unknown. No much larger clonotype is one base removed from it; base qualities were not supplied. CD8 naive samples consisted of CD45RO-negative cells that were positively selected for CCR7, yielding a CD45RA+CCR7+ population without TemRA cells. The donors were healthy, HIV-negative adults who had no recently reported acute infections or vaccinations. Every donor was a Caucasian adult residing in Nashville, Tennessee, USA. After blood collection by leukapheresis, PBMCs were isolated using Ficoll-Histopaque density gradient centrifugation and then cryopreserved in the vapor phase of liquid nitrogen. Analytical flow cytometry was used to check the purity and quantity of every magnetically sorted T cell population. From each sorted fraction, genomic DNA was isolated and quantified by UV absorbance on a Nanodrop 2000c.

Looking up the germline V gene (reference sequence) yields CDR1 PRHDT and CDR2 FYEKMQ. V is clipped by 3 bases and J by 2 bases, and the sequence between their germline boundaries is 8 bases long. The CDR3, cysteine through phenylalanine, is 13 amino acids long. Only CDR3 DNA remains: 39 bases, in frame from the first base. This sample was included in a study of shared clonotypes between healthy human individuals (dated by TCRdb to 2020 to 2022). In the study overall: The cohort included three men and a couple of women between 18 and 49 years of age. Per donor, three plates each were used for CD4 naive and CD4 memory, two for CD8 naive, and one for CD8 memory. To estimate repertoire size and how much clonotype sharing occurs between individuals, the study deeply sequenced the blood TCR repertoires of 5 or 6 healthy adults. Libraries were prepared and TCR repertoires were sequenced by different laboratories using diverse techniques, in order to increase sequencing depth and limit assay-specific biases. Between about 0.94 and 10 billion PBMCs per donor were obtained by leukapheresis.

What the authors observed across the whole study: Naive subsets generally had larger estimated clonotype richness than memory subsets did. Compared with non-shared clonotypes, the clonotypes found in all four sorted-subset donors had higher generation probabilities. Because the study included a small number of donors, the genetic and exposure-history diversity represented was limited. Even with the large sequencing depth, rarefaction of the sorted-subset datasets indicated that sequencing was incomplete. Sampling was limited to blood, and TCR repertoires in tissue likely differ from TCR repertoires in blood. Sharing across several donors was observed for about 4.8% of naive CD4, about 3.2% of naive CD8, 2% to 2.5% of memory CD4, and roughly 0.4% of memory CD8 clonotypes. Pairwise subsampling led to the expectation that sequencing depth would affect the degree of clonotype sharing among donors.

Using the deep immunoSEQ assay, TCR CDR3 regions were amplified from genomic DNA by multiplex PCR. Genomic DNA extracted from each cell subset was distributed evenly over all wells of several immunoSEQ 96-well plates, and each plate served as one replicate. For sorted subsets, around 200 ng genomic DNA, equal to about 30,000 T cell genomes, was loaded into each replicate PCR. Purified libraries were measured with a Qubit 3.0 fluorometer, size-checked on a Bioanalyzer 2100, and measured again with the KAPA Library Quantification kit. Every immunoSEQ 96-well plate was sequenced on a separate single-read 150-cycle Illumina NextSeq 550 flow cell. Per the source publication's procedure: Because only junctional sequences without quality scores were contained in the immunoSEQ output, filtering matching that applied to full-length reads could not be performed. Sequences were annotated with PyIR, a Python wrapper for IgBLAST v1.9, using IMGT germline references to assign V/J genes and CDR3. Reads were filtered out if the reads had weak V/J assignments (E-value above 1e-6), no CDR3, stop codons, out-of-frame junctions, or ambiguous translated residues. V3J clonotypes were defined as sequences sharing the same inferred V gene, J gene, and CDR3 amino acid sequence. Percentage overlap between repertoires was calculated by dividing the number of shared unique clonotypes by the size of the smaller repertoire. RTK rarefaction, the Chao1 estimator, and Recon v2.1 estimates of unobserved clonotypes were used to assess repertoire richness. Generation probabilities for all TCRbeta clonotypes obtained by the gDNA method from a handful of donors were computed using OLGA. TCRdb obtained this table from immuneACCESS and retained in-frame rearrangements with V and J assigned. These tables miss some clones; where compared with another copy, unresolved V genes account for less than half of the shortfall, and the remainder is unexplained. The V and J calls and clone size come from that table; D and trimming were worked out from the DNA. The sample table holds about 580,000 clones, of which roughly 98% were seen once. The top ten constitute 0.3% of the sample.

The chain employs TRBV13 and TRBJ2-7; the D gene assignment is ambiguous. Sample: naive CD8+ T cells sorted from blood. In light of the paper, this sample's cell subset or site label describes: CD45RA+CCR7+. This clonotype was obtained from a man younger than 40 in good health. The sequence in DNA is TGTGCCAGCAGCTTTGGCGATGCCTACGAGCAGTACTTC. The encoded protein is CASSFGDAYEQYF.